Sequencing of this T cell receptor (beta chain) was carried out in a study of cytotoxic CD8 clonotypes in ibrutinib-treated CLL. Overall study: There were, on average, around 250,000 productive templates and 94,082 productive rearrangements per sample. Study-wide findings and caveats: Baseline clonality exceeded age-matched healthy donors and tracked circulating CD8+ T-cell counts.

CDR3 length: 14 amino acids. Per germline, CDR1 SGHRS and CDR2 YFSETQ. V trimming: 4 bases; J trimming: 7 bases; junction bases outside the gene matches: 9. Details on this clone: As yet, its antigen is unknown.

Sequencing was performed with immunoSEQ multiplex PCR; in TCRdb, only in-frame clones are kept and a portion is missing. The sample yields 55,000 to 85,000 clones, about nine tenths seen once. The TCR originated in a human donor with chronic lymphocytic leukemia. Material: PBMCs, obtained after 12 months of ibrutinib treatment. This chain links TRBV5-1 with TRBJ1-2; 8 bases line up with TRBD1. This CDR3 reads CASSPGTGRGGYTF. CDR3 bases: TGCGCCAGCAGCCCGGGGACAGGCAGGGGTGGCTACACCTTC.